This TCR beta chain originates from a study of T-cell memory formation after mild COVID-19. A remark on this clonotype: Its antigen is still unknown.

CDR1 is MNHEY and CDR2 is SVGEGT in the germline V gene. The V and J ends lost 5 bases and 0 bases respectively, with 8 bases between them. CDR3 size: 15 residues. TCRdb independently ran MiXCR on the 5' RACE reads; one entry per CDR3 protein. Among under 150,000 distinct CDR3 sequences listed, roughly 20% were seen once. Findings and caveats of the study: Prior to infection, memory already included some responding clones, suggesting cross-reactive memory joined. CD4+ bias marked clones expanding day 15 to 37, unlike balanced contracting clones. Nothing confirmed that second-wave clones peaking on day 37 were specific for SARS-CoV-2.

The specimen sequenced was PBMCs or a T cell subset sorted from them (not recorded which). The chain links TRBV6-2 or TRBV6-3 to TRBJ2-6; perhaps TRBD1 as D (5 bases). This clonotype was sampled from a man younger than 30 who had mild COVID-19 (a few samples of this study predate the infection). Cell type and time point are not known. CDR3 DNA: TGTGCCAGCAGTCTCAGGGCCTCTGGGGCCAACGTCCTGACTTTC. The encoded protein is CASSLRASGANVLTF.